This paragraph reports one T cell receptor beta chain. These data come from a study of blood T cell repertoires in COVID-19. Study details: From T cells, B-cell-depleted T cells, or PBMCs came the material, which was cDNA or gDNA.

This table comes from immunoSEQ multiplex PCR, and its TCRdb copy is limited to in-frame clones, with some not included. This table holds over 200,000 clones, about nine tenths found once. Sample: PBMCs or T cells enriched from blood (not recorded which). This receptor was obtained from a woman aged 25 to 39 with acute COVID-19.

The CDR3 here is CASSLTGLVSYEQYF. CDR3 DNA sequence: TGTGCCAGCAGTCTGACAGGCCTCGTTAGCTACGAGCAGTACTTC. The chain uses TRBV6-5 and TRBJ2-7, with D perhaps matching TRBD1 (6 bases). The CDR3 runs to 15 residues. Trimming pared 5 bases from V and 3 bases from J, leaving 17 bases between. Looked up from germline, CDR1 is MNHEY and CDR2 is SVGAGI.